This T cell receptor beta chain was captured by sequencing in a study of T cells in Graves' hyperthyroidism and ophthalmopathy. Notes on the study in general: Stable hyperthyroidism and ophthalmopathy were separated using 13 V-J signatures.

This clonotype has at least ten counts. Its antigen is undetermined. V gave up 5 bases and J gave up 0 bases, with 11 bases separating them. The CDR3 has 15 residues. RNA transcripts served as the template for amplifying TCR beta CDR3 regions. HTBI primers were employed in a first-round RT-PCR of the TCR CDR3. TCRdb called the multiplex PCR reads again in MiXCR, with one record for every CDR3 protein. Seen here are some 500,000 distinct CDR3 sequences, around a quarter observed once, and the top ten hold roughly 12%. V is TRBV12-3 or TRBV12-4 and J is TRBJ1-3, with a weak D call TRBD1 (5 bases). The specimen sequenced was blood. The sequence came from a woman between 25 and 40 years old with Graves' ophthalmopathy. The CDR3 DNA follows: TGTGCCAGCAGTCGAACAGGTAGCTCTGGAAACACCATATATTTT. Translation: CASSRTGSSGNTIYF.